The 30 T cell receptor beta chains below were found in one sample sequenced in a study of high-grade serous ovarian cancer treatment subgroups. Tumor tissue was taken before any definitive surgery or chemotherapy was given. Clones were read by immunoSEQ multiplex PCR, and TCRdb kept only the in-frame ones, dropping some. The sample contains about 28,000 clones, under 90% of which appear only once. The sample comprised tumor tissue. These receptors all stem from a human donor with high-grade serous ovarian cancer.

The chain links TRBV9 to TRBJ2-7; 9 bases fit TRBD1. CDR3 length: 14 residues. With 3 bases clipped from V and 1 base from J, the junction kept 2 bases outside the gene matches. Germline V lookup: CDR1 SGDLS, CDR2 YYNGEE. CDR3 nucleotide sequence: TGTGCCAGCAGCGAAGGACAGGGGTCCTACGAGCAGTACTTC. Its protein product is CASSEGQGSYEQYF.

This sequence joins TRBV6-5 and TRBJ2-7, with D unresolved. Germline assignment: CDR1 MNHEY and CDR2 SVGAGI. The CDR3 sequence is 14 residues long. V lost 3 bases, J lost 0 bases, and 9 bases lay in between. The chain's CDR3 is CASSYSSVSYEQYF. The CDR3 DNA follows: TGTGCCAGCAGTTATAGCTCCGTCTCCTACGAGCAGTACTTC.

The rearrangement joins TRBV7-6 to TRBJ2-5; 12 nucleotides match TRBD2. Germline loops: CDR1 SGHVS, CDR2 FNYEAQ. The V and J ends lost 3 bases and 2 bases, in that order; junction bases with no gene match: 1. This CDR3 is built from 15 residues. CDR3 residues: CASSFLAGGQETQYF. As DNA, the CDR3 is TGTGCCAGCAGCTTTCTAGCGGGAGGGCAAGAGACCCAGTACTTC.

The rearrangement joins TRBV5-1 to TRBJ2-7, with 10 bases identical to TRBD2. With V trimmed by 4 bases and J by 4 bases, 5 bases remained unmatched. Germline CDR1 is SGHRS and CDR2 is YFSETQ. This CDR3 has 14 amino acids. In DNA, the CDR3 is TGCGCCAGCAGCGATCCTAGCGGGAGTTACGAGCAGTACTTC. It translates to CASSDPSGSYEQYF.

The CDR3, as DNA: TGTGCCAGTAGCCTTCCTGGGGCCGGGGCCAACGTCCTGACTTTC. It specifies CASSLPGAGANVLTF. The rearrangement uses TRBV19 and TRBJ2-6, with a possible D match to TRBD1 (5 bases). CDR3 size: 15 residues. Trimming cost V 6 bases and J 4 bases, with 13 bases left between them. CDR1 LNHDA and CDR2 SQIVND come from the germline V gene (reference sequence).

V and J are TRBV15 and TRBJ2-5; maybe TRBD1 (6 bases). Per germline, CDR1 LNHNV and CDR2 YYDKDF (reference sequence). The CDR3 is made up of 14 amino acids. Between the trimmed V and J ends, which lost 1 base and 4 bases, there was a span of 10 bases. In nucleotides, the CDR3 is TGTGCCACCAGCAGAGGACAGGCGGGAGAGACCCAGTACTTC. Protein sequence: CATSRGQAGETQYF.

This clone showed up just a few times. This chain links TRBV5-1 with TRBJ1-5; the D is unclear. The CDR3 runs to 15 residues. Per the germline V gene, CDR1 is SGHRS and CDR2 is YFSETQ. The V end lost 6 bases, the J end lost 5 bases, and 18 bases lay between the germline ends. This CDR3 is CASIPKDGRYQPQHF. The DNA of the CDR3 is TGCGCCAGCATCCCAAAGGACGGCAGATATCAGCCCCAGCATTTT.

The CDR3 loop is CASSRAGVVDTQYF. The CDR3 region has the DNA TGTGCCAGCAGTCGAGCGGGAGTAGTAGATACGCAGTATTTT. The chain combines TRBV28 with TRBJ2-3; 8 positions match TRBD2. This CDR3 region has 14 residues. Germline V gene data show CDR1 as MDHEN and CDR2 as SYDVKM. The trim removed 5 bases at V and 5 bases at J, leaving 6 bases unmatched.

The chain is built from TRBV7-8 and TRBJ2-5, with 7 nucleotides matching TRBD1. Per the germline V gene, CDR1 is SGHVS and CDR2 is FQNEAQ. The ends lost 3 bases at V and 12 bases at J; junction bases unmatched: 22. The CDR3 spans 17 residues. The CDR3 sequence is CASSLSPGDRAFLAEYF. For the CDR3, the DNA is TGTGCCAGCAGCTTGTCACCCGGAGACAGGGCGTTCCTCGCCGAGTACTTC.

This clone was observed a handful of times. The CDR3 is CASSQGSNQPQHF. The CDR3 bases are TGTGCCAGCAGCCAGGGTAGCAATCAGCCCCAGCATTTT. The chain employs TRBV4-2 and TRBJ1-5; D remains unclear. The V end was cut by 3 bases, the J end by 0 bases, with 3 bases between. Germline V gene sequence: CDR1 LGHNA, CDR2 YNFKEQ. CDR3 length equals 13 residues.

This clone appeared a single time. The rearrangement joins TRBV5-5 to TRBJ2-5; the D gene is possibly TRBD1 (5 bases). The CDR3 consists of 13 residues. V was shortened by 1 base and J by 4 bases, with 8 bases between the two germline ends. CDR1 SGHKS and CDR2 YYEKEE come from the germline V gene (reference sequence). CDR3 protein: CASSLMTVETQYF. CDR3 in DNA: TGTGCCAGCAGCTTGATGACAGTAGAGACCCAGTACTTC.

V is TRBV5-1 and J is TRBJ1-2; D is perhaps TRBD1 (6 bases). The CDR3 contains 13 residues. Germline V lookup: CDR1 SGHRS, CDR2 YFSETQ. With 0 bases removed from V and 8 bases from J, the gap between germline ends came to 11 bases. In DNA form, the CDR3 reads TGCGCCAGCAGCTTGGATGGGGGGCGCGGCTACACCTTC. Residues: CASSLDGGRGYTF. The complete variable domain, with remaining parts taken from reference TRBV5-1 and TRBJ1-2, reads KAGVTQTPRYLIKTRGQQVTLSCSPISGHRSVSWYQQTPGQGLQFLFEYFSETQRNKGNFPGRFSGRQFSNSRSEMNVSTLELGDSALYLCASSLDGGRGYTFGSGTRLTVV.

This clone was picked up one time. The V call is TRBV27, the J call TRBJ1-5; 9 nucleotides agree with TRBD1. The CDR3 consists of 15 residues. CDR1 is MNHEY and CDR2 is SMNVEV in the germline V gene (reference sequence). Trimming cost V 5 bases and J 5 bases; bases outside gene matches: 7. CDR3 protein: CASSPGTGSHQPQHF. CDR3 sequence (DNA): TGTGCCAGCAGTCCCGGGACAGGGAGCCATCAGCCCCAGCATTTT.

This sequence joins TRBV19 and TRBJ2-1; D gene ambiguous. The CDR3 length is 13 residues. V shed 1 base and J shed 5 bases, with 6 bases lying between them. The germline V gene encodes CDR1 LNHDA and CDR2 SQIVND (reference sequence). Here the CDR3 DNA reads TGTGCCAGTAGTATAGGTCGCAACAATGAGCAGTTCTTC. It codes for CASSIGRNNEQFF.

The V gene is TRBV19, the J gene TRBJ1-2, with D uncertain. This CDR3 has 14 residues. Germline V CDR1 and CDR2: LNHDA, SQIVND (reference sequence). Trimming removed 6 bases at V and 3 bases at J, with 14 bases between. CDR3 DNA sequence: TGTGCCAGTAGCCCTCTACAGCTATACTATGGCTACACCTTC. Translating gives CASSPLQLYYGYTF.

J is TRBJ1-4 and V is TRBV27; D not certain. The germline V and J ends were trimmed by 6 bases and 5 bases, with 19 bases remaining between them. From germline, CDR1 is MNHEY and CDR2 SMNVEV (reference sequence). CDR3 length equals 16 residues. Here the CDR3 reads CASSRRIQMENEKLFF. CDR3 DNA: TGTGCCAGCAGCCGCCGGATCCAGATGGAGAATGAAAAACTGTTTTTT.

This clone was detected once. The chain is built from TRBV5-1 and TRBJ2-2; 11 bases align to TRBD2. The junction had 4 bases not matched to a gene; V was cut back by 3 bases and J by 6 bases. The CDR3 consists of 15 residues. Germline CDR1 SGHRS, CDR2 YFSETQ. As DNA, the CDR3 is TGCGCCAGCAGCTGGCCGACTAGCGGGGCCGGGGAGCTGTTTTTT. It specifies CASSWPTSGAGELFF.

This sequence joins TRBV6-1 and TRBJ2-7, with 7 bases identical to TRBD1. Germline V lookup: CDR1 MNHNS, CDR2 SASEGT. V gave up 4 bases and J gave up 5 bases; unmatched junction bases: 5. This CDR3 is 13 amino acids long. The CDR3 region has the DNA TGTGCCAGCAGTGTACAGGGGACCCACGAGCAGTACTTC. Translated, it gives CASSVQGTHEQYF.

The chain recombines TRBV2 with TRBJ2-7; 9 positions agree with TRBD2. V shed 1 base and J 3 bases; nucleotides not matched to a gene: 10. The CDR3 is made up of 17 amino acids. Per the germline V gene, CDR1 is SNHLY and CDR2 is FYNNEI. The CDR3 DNA sequence: TGTGCCAGCAGTGAAGGAGACGGGCGGGAGGGGTACTACGAGCAGTACTTC. Encoded protein: CASSEGDGREGYYEQYF.

This clone was seen a single time. The V and J genes are TRBV5-4 and TRBJ2-5, with 10 positions matching TRBD1. The CDR3 is 14 residues long. V lost 1 base and J lost 6; bases outside the gene matches: 3. CDR1 is SGHNT, CDR2 YYREEE, per germline (reference sequence). The DNA of the CDR3 is TGTGCCAGCAGCTTGTCGGGACAGGGGAAGACCCAGTACTTC. Encoded protein: CASSLSGQGKTQYF.

This chain uses TRBV6-5 with TRBJ1-3; unclear D gene. Germline CDR1 MNHEY, CDR2 SVGAGI. The CDR3 contains 15 residues. The V end lost 2 bases, the J end lost 2 bases, and 10 bases lay between the germline ends. CDR3: CASSYTGSPGNTIYF. DNA of the CDR3: TGTGCCAGCAGTTACACGGGATCGCCTGGAAACACCATATATTTT.

J is TRBJ2-1 and V is TRBV7-9; 7 positions agree with TRBD2. The CDR3 has 17 amino acids. Germline trimming cut 1 base from V and 0 bases from J; bases unmatched to any gene: 6. Germline V gives CDR1 SEHNR, CDR2 FQNEAQ (reference sequence). CDR3 coding DNA: TGTGCCAGCAGCTTAGGGCTCGGGGACTACTCCTACAATGAGCAGTTCTTC. Its translation: CASSLGLGDYSYNEQFF.

The J gene is TRBJ2-1, the V gene TRBV7-3, with unresolved D. Per germline, CDR1 SGHTA and CDR2 FQGTGA. Trimming took off 0 bases at V and 5 bases at J, with 5 bases between the two ends. The CDR3 spans 13 residues. The CDR3 coding sequence is TGTGCCAGCAGCTTAACGTTAGACAATGAGCAGTTCTTC. The encoded protein is CASSLTLDNEQFF.

Only one count was recorded for this clone. The chain is built from TRBV4-2 and TRBJ1-4; D ambiguous. CDR3 length: 17 amino acids. Germline V gives CDR1 LGHNA, CDR2 YNFKEQ. The V end was cut by 0 bases, the J end by 0 bases, with 11 bases between. The CDR3 spells CASSQEKGAATNEKLFF. In nucleotides, the CDR3 is TGTGCCAGCAGCCAAGAAAAGGGAGCCGCAACTAATGAAAAACTGTTTTTT.

This clone showed up just a few times. The chain combines TRBV29-1 with TRBJ1-1; perhaps TRBD1 as D (6 bases). The CDR3 extends over 13 amino acids. The V end lost 3 bases, the J end lost 5 bases, and 13 bases lay between the germline ends. The germline gives CDR1 SQVTM, CDR2 ANQGSEA. CDR3 coding DNA: TGCAGCGTTGAGGGGGGGCAGGTTACTGAAGCTTTCTTT. Translation gives CSVEGGQVTEAFF.

This chain links TRBV2 with TRBJ2-6, with 10 nucleotides matching TRBD2. Germline V CDR1 and CDR2: SNHLY, FYNNEI. The CDR3 consists of 17 residues. V lost 5 bases and J lost 3; bases outside the gene matches: 7. In nucleotides, the CDR3 is TGTGCCAGCAGTCAAAGGCTAGCGGGAGATGGGGCCAACGTCCTGACTTTC. Translation: CASSQRLAGDGANVLTF.

J is TRBJ1-1 and V is TRBV19, with D possibly matching TRBD1 (5 bases). Germline-derived CDR1 and CDR2 are LNHDA and SQIVND (reference sequence). The CDR3 loop spans 15 amino acids. V shed 9 bases and J shed 6 bases, with 23 bases lying between them. The chain's CDR3 is CASRSGGDSKAEAFF. The CDR3 region has the DNA TGTGCCAGCAGGTCGGGGGGGGATTCCAAGGCTGAAGCTTTCTTT.

The V gene is TRBV5-1, the J gene TRBJ2-6; a possible D gene is TRBD2 (6 bases). CDR1 and CDR2 from the germline V gene are SGHRS and YFSETQ. This CDR3 spans 15 amino acids. V was trimmed by 1 base and J by 3 bases, leaving 8 bases between them. The CDR3 region has the DNA TGCGCCAGCAGCTTGTGGGGAGGTGGGGCCAACGTCCTGACTTTC. Protein product: CASSLWGGGANVLTF.

The chain combines TRBV28 with TRBJ2-7; no clear D gene. The V and J ends lost 3 bases and 1 base respectively, with 4 bases between them. CDR3 length: 12 amino acids. CDR1 and CDR2 from the germline V gene are MDHEN and SYDVKM. As DNA, the CDR3 is TGTGCCAGCAGTTTGCGTTCCTACGAGCAGTACTTC. This codes for CASSLRSYEQYF. Together with reference TRBV28 and TRBJ2-7, the CDR3 gives the full variable domain: DVKVTQSSRYLVKRTGEKVFLECVQDMDHENMFWYRQDPGLGLRLIYFSYDVKMKEKGDIPEGYSVSREKKERFSLILESASTNQTSMYLCASSLRSYEQYFGPGTRLTVT.

The V gene is TRBV19, the J gene TRBJ2-1; tentatively, D is TRBD2 (5 bases). Trimming left V 5 bases short and J 5 bases short, with 13 bases between. Germline values: CDR1 LNHDA, CDR2 SQIVND (reference sequence). The CDR3 spans 14 residues. The CDR3 protein is CASSPGWGNNEQFF. The CDR3 nucleotides read TGTGCCAGTAGTCCGGGGTGGGGAAACAATGAGCAGTTCTTC.